This note documents a single T cell receptor beta chain sequence. Its matching antigen is unknown. Primers included in the PCR were 60 Vbeta and 13 Jbeta primers. TCRdb's copy holds only in-frame clones and misses some; the assay was immunoSEQ multiplex PCR. The table lists more than 85,000 clones, about 80% of them singletons. This sample was included in a study of cytomegalovirus exposure and HLA in healthy donors. Whole-study results and caveats: Rarity marked most TCR sequences, yet some public TCRs occurred in many donors. In a later analysis, at a false discovery rate of 0.05, 15,000 to 20,000 TCR beta sequences were associated with HLA alleles. Certain sequence variants were highly shared and formed a cluster, and this cluster was likely a sequencing artifact. Later findings reportedly placed an Asian-associated ancestry cluster below the roughly 690-donor mean for N-insertions.

The CDR3 is made up of 13 amino acids. With V trimmed by 2 bases and J by 11 bases, 5 bases remained unmatched. The germline V gene encodes CDR1 LNHNV and CDR2 YYDKDF (reference sequence). Sequencing was performed on PBMCs. This TCR was recovered from a woman aged 60-70 years in good health and CMV-seropositive. The J gene is TRBJ1-2, the V gene TRBV15; the match to TRBD1 covers 10 bases. The CDR3 spells CATSRRQGAIYTF. The CDR3 DNA is TGTGCCACCAGCAGAAGACAGGGGGCTATATACACCTTC. The variable domain in full, completed from reference TRBV15 and TRBJ1-2, reads DAMVIQNPRYQVTQFGKPVTLSCSQTLNHNVMYWYQQKSSQAPKLLFHYYDKDFNNEADTPDNFQSRRPNTSFCFLDIRSPGLGDTAMYLCATSRRQGAIYTFGSGTRLTVV.